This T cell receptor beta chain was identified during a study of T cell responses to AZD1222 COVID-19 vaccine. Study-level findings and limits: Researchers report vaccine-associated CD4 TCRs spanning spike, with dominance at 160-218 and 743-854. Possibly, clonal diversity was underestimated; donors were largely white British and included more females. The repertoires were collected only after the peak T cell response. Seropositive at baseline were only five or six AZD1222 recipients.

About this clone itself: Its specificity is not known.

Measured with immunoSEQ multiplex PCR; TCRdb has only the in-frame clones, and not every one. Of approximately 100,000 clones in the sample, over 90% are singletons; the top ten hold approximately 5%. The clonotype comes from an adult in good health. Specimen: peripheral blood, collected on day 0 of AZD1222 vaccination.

The CDR3 spells CASSNQVPYYNEQFF. CDR3 nucleotides: TGTGCCAGCAGCAATCAGGTCCCCTATTACAATGAGCAGTTCTTC. This chain connects TRBV21-1 to TRBJ2-1; TRBD1, as called in the table, went unchecked against the DNA. TRBV21-1 is flagged as a pseudogene. This CDR3 spans 15 amino acids.